This TCR beta chain came from a study of blood T cell repertoires in COVID-19. Deletions cut 5 bases from V and 0 bases from J, with 16 bases between. The CDR3 totals 17 residues. From germline, CDR1 is SGHTA and CDR2 FQGNSA. The protocol was immunoSEQ multiplex PCR, while the TCRdb copy is restricted to in-frame clones and leaves out a portion. The table records about 150,000 clones, about 86% of them present only once. This chain links TRBV7-2 with TRBJ1-4; TRBD1 might be the D (6 bases). The material sequenced was PBMCs or T cells enriched from blood (not recorded which). The sequence derives from a man aged 50-60 years who had recovered from COVID-19. CDR3: CASSEGHPRATNEKLFF. The CDR3 region has the DNA TGTGCCAGCAGCGAGGGACACCCACGTGCAACTAATGAAAAACTGTTTTTT.